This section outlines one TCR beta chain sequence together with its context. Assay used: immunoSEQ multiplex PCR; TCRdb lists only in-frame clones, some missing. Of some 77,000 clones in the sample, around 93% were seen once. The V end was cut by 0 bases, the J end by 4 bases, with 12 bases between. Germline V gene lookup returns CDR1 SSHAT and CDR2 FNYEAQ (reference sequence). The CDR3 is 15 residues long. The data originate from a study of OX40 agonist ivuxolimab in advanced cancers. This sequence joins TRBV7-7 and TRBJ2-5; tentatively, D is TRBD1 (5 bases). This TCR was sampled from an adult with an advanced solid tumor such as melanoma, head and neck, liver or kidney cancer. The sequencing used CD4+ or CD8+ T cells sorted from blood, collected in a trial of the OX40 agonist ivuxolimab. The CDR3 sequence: CASSLAPPGPETQYF. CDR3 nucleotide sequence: TGTGCCAGCAGCTTAGCGCCTCCAGGGCCAGAGACCCAGTACTTC. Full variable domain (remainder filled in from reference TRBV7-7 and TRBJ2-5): GAGVSQSPRYKVTKRGQDVTLRCDPISSHATLYWYQQALGQGPEFLTYFNYEAQPDKSGLPSDRFSAERPEGSISTLTIQRTEQRDSAMYRCASSLAPPGPETQYFGPGTRLLVL.